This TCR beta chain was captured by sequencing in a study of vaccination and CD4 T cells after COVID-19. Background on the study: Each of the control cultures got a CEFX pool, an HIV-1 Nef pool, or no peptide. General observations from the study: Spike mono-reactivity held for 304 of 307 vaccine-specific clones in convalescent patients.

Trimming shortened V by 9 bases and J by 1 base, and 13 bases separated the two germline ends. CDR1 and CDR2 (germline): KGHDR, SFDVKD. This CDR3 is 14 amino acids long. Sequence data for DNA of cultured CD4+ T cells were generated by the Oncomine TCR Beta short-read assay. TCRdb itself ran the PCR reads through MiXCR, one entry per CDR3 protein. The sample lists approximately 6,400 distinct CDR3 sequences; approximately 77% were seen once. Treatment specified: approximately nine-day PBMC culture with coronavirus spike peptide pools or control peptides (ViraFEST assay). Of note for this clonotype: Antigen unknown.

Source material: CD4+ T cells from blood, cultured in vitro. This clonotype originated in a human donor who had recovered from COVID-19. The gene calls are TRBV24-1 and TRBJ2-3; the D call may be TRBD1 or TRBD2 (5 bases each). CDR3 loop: CATLRGLGTDTQYF. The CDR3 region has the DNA TGTGCCACCCTGAGGGGATTGGGCACAGATACGCAGTATTTT.